These T cell receptor beta chains were read from a single sample in a study of identifying expanded T cells in peripheral blood. Generated by immunoSEQ multiplex PCR, the TCRdb table keeps only in-frame clones and is missing some. The sample consists of 80,000 to 95,000 clones, approximately 89% of them appearing once. The sequenced sample consisted of blood. These TCRs come from a person aged 18 to 75 in good health. CDR3s include the opening cysteine and the closing phenylalanine or tryptophan. Each record gives: CDR3 length, J gene, clone size, V gene, D gene, CDR3 protein, CDR3 DNA. The D gene is left open where the match is weak. Clone sizes are given selectively: once, few, many, or a class where the clone is expanded.

13,TRBJ1-2,-,TRBV7-3,-,CASSAGGNYGYTF,TGTGCCAGCAGCGCCGGTGGGAACTATGGCTACACCTTC
18,TRBJ1-1,-,TRBV12-5,-,CASGLATEWGRGNTEAFF,TGTGCTAGTGGTTTGGCAACCGAATGGGGTCGGGGGAACACTGAAGCTTTCTTT
15,TRBJ2-3,few,TRBV6-4,TRBD2,CASSRTSGNTDTQYF,TGTGCCAGCAGCAGGACTAGCGGGAACACAGATACGCAGTATTTT
16,TRBJ1-3,-,TRBV5-1,-,CASSLGGVGSGNTIYF,TGCGCCAGCAGCTTGGGGGGAGTAGGCTCTGGAAACACCATATATTTT
13,TRBJ2-7,-,TRBV19,TRBD1,CASSLQGAYEQYF,TGTGCCAGTAGTTTACAGGGGGCCTACGAGCAGTACTTC
14,TRBJ2-3,-,TRBV11-2,-,CASSLEGTADTQYF,TGTGCCAGCAGCTTGGAAGGGACCGCAGATACGCAGTATTTT
17,TRBJ2-1,-,TRBV6-1,TRBD2,CASSEEGGGGWVYEQFF,TGTGCCAGCAGTGAAGAAGGCGGCGGGGGTTGGGTTTATGAGCAGTTCTTC
18,TRBJ1-1,-,TRBV2,-,CASSEALRGPQVNTEAFF,TGTGCCAGCAGTGAAGCGCTTCGGGGGCCGCAGGTGAACACTGAAGCTTTCTTT
13,TRBJ1-1,-,TRBV5-6,-,CASSFDANTEAFF,TGTGCCAGCAGCTTCGATGCGAACACTGAAGCTTTCTTT
15,TRBJ2-2,-,TRBV6-5,TRBD1,CASSRDRGETGELFF,TGTGCCAGCAGTAGGGACAGGGGGGAGACCGGGGAGCTGTTTTTT
18,TRBJ2-2,-,TRBV5-4,TRBD2,CASSVSGRAGLSTGELFF,TGTGCCAGCAGCGTAAGCGGGAGGGCCGGGTTGAGTACCGGGGAGCTGTTTTTT
15,TRBJ2-3,-,TRBV7-9,TRBD2,CASSPLAGSTDTQYF,TGTGCCAGCAGCCCCCTAGCGGGGAGCACAGATACGCAGTATTTT
17,TRBJ2-7,once,TRBV28,TRBD2,CASSLTYGAGGPYEQYF,TGTGCCAGCAGTTTAACGTACGGGGCGGGAGGGCCCTACGAGCAGTACTTC
14,TRBJ2-1,-,TRBV7-2,-,CASSLAGIDNEQFF,TGTGCCAGCAGCTTAGCCGGAATAGATAATGAGCAGTTCTTC
13,TRBJ1-2,-,TRBV2,-,CASSLQLRYGYTF,TGTGCCAGCAGTTTACAGTTACGCTATGGCTACACCTTC